The next 24 T cell receptor beta chains were all read from a single sample in a study of cytomegalovirus exposure and HLA in healthy donors. PCR was performed using 60 Vbeta and 13 Jbeta primers. Method: immunoSEQ multiplex PCR; TCRdb's copy keeps in-frame clones and lacks some. The sample holds tens of thousands of clones, 78% seen once. The sequenced sample consisted of PBMCs. All receptors derive from a male donor in good health and CMV-seropositive.

This chain joins TRBV2 and TRBJ1-2; D gene uncertain. Germline CDR1 reads SNHLY; CDR2 reads FYNNEI. The CDR3 has 14 residues. V was shortened by 6 bases and J by 0 bases, with 11 bases between the two germline ends. DNA of the CDR3: TGTGCCAGCAGAGTGCAGAATACTAACTATGGCTACACCTTC. Translating gives CASRVQNTNYGYTF.

This clone came up a few times. The chain uses TRBV6-5 and TRBJ1-3; D uncertain. The germline gives CDR1 MNHEY, CDR2 SVGAGI. This CDR3 has 15 amino acids. The V and J ends lost 0 bases and 5 bases respectively, with 11 bases between them. The CDR3 region is CASSYSGGGRNTIYF. The CDR3 bases are TGTGCCAGCAGTTACTCGGGTGGCGGGCGAAACACCATATATTTT.

This clone appeared a single time. The chain joins TRBV2 to TRBJ1-5; no clear D gene. This CDR3 has 14 residues. The germline V gene encodes CDR1 SNHLY and CDR2 FYNNEI. Trimming removed 5 bases from V and 2 bases from J, with 10 bases in between. The CDR3 region has the DNA TGTGCCAGCAGTCTTAGCTATGGCAATCAGCCCCAGCATTTT. It specifies CASSLSYGNQPQHF.

The rearrangement uses TRBV7-2 and TRBJ2-5; 10 nucleotides agree with TRBD1. CDR1 is SGHTA and CDR2 is FQGNSA in the germline V gene. This CDR3 contains 15 residues. V shed 3 bases and J 5 bases; nucleotides not matched to a gene: 6. CDR3 sequence reads: CASSFDRGRRETQYF. CDR3 sequence (DNA): TGTGCCAGCAGCTTTGACAGGGGGCGCAGGGAGACCCAGTACTTC. Full variable domain (missing parts from reference TRBV7-2 and TRBJ2-5): GAGVSQSPSNKVTEKGKDVELRCDPISGHTALYWYRQSLGQGLEFLIYFQGNSAPDKSGLPSDRFSAERTGGSVSTLTIQRTQQEDSAVYLCASSFDRGRRETQYFGPGTRLLVL.

The chain uses TRBV9 and TRBJ2-1; a weak D match, TRBD2 (6 bases). Germline values: CDR1 SGDLS, CDR2 YYNGEE. The V end was cut by 4 bases, the J end by 6 bases, with 20 bases between. This CDR3 is 16 amino acids long. The CDR3 DNA sequence: TGTGCCAGCAGCCCCCCTATTGGGGAGGCTATCAATGAGCAGTTCTTC. It specifies CASSPPIGEAINEQFF.

The chain employs TRBV19 and TRBJ2-7; 7 positions agree with TRBD2. The CDR3 totals 14 residues. Germline V gene data show CDR1 as LNHDA and CDR2 as SQIVND (reference sequence). With V trimmed by 5 bases and J by 4 bases, 8 bases remained unmatched. CDR3 amino acids: CASSFQAGRYEQYF. The CDR3 nucleotides are TGTGCCAGTAGTTTCCAAGCGGGGAGGTACGAGCAGTACTTC.

V usage is TRBV5-8 and J usage is TRBJ1-2; D not resolved. The CDR3 extends over 11 amino acids. V was clipped by 2 bases and J by 8 bases, with 7 bases between them. Per the germline V gene, CDR1 is SGHTS and CDR2 is YDEGEE. CDR3 nucleotides: TGTGCCAGCAGCTTATCAGGAGGCTACACCTTC. Translation gives CASSLSGGYTF.

The chain combines TRBV7-9 with TRBJ1-2; perhaps TRBD1 as D (5 bases). Deletions cut 5 bases from V and 8 bases from J, with 12 bases between. Germline lookup yields CDR1 SEHNR and CDR2 FQNEAQ (reference sequence). CDR3 length equals 12 residues. This CDR3 is CASSPGPGGYTF. The CDR3 DNA reads as TGTGCCAGCAGCCCAGGGCCGGGCGGCTACACCTTC.

This clone was seen only once. The V call is TRBV28, the J call TRBJ2-3; 7 bases line up with TRBD1. The junction had 4 bases not matched to a gene; V was cut back by 7 bases and J by 0 bases. Germline CDR1 is MDHEN and CDR2 is SYDVKM. This CDR3 is 14 amino acids long. Here the CDR3 DNA reads TGTGCCAGCACCACAGGGGCCAGCACAGATACGCAGTATTTT. Encoded protein: CASTTGASTDTQYF.

The chain uses TRBV4-3 and TRBJ1-4; D is undetermined. The V gene lost 6 bases and the J gene lost 5 bases, with 25 bases spanning the gap. This CDR3 is built from 18 residues. Germline V gene lookup returns CDR1 LGHNA and CDR2 YSLEER. Here the CDR3 DNA reads TGCGCCAGCAGTGATACTGCCAGTCTCCTAGTCGACAATGAAAAACTGTTTTTT. It encodes CASSDTASLLVDNEKLFF.

This chain uses TRBV9 with TRBJ1-4, with TRBD1 as a possible D gene (5 bases). The germline V and J ends were trimmed by 3 bases and 4 bases, with 13 bases remaining between them. CDR1 is SGDLS and CDR2 is YYNGEE in the germline V gene. The CDR3 contains 15 residues. CDR3 region: CASSASTDGNEKLFF. CDR3 coding DNA: TGTGCCAGCAGCGCGTCGACAGACGGTAATGAAAAACTGTTTTTT.

This clone appeared once. This sequence joins TRBV5-4 and TRBJ2-7, with a weak D call TRBD2 (5 bases). CDR3 size: 16 residues. The germline CDR1 and CDR2 sequences are SGHNT and YYREEE (reference sequence). V lost 4 bases to trimming and J lost 2 bases, with 19 bases between them. CDR3: CASSRGGITTTYEQYF. CDR3 coding DNA: TGTGCCAGCAGCCGGGGTGGGATCACGACCACCTACGAGCAGTACTTC. The full variable domain, completed using reference TRBV5-4 and TRBJ2-7, is ETGVTQSPTHLIKTRGQQVTLRCSSQSGHNTVSWYQQALGQGPQFIFQYYREEENGRGNFPPRFSGLQFPNYSSELNVNALELDDSALYLCASSRGGITTTYEQYFGPGTRLTVT.

The V and J genes are TRBV5-4 and TRBJ1-1; D unclear. Germline values: CDR1 SGHNT, CDR2 YYREEE (reference sequence). The ends were cut back, 4 bases at V and 0 bases at J, with 4 bases in the middle. The CDR3 is 12 amino acids. The chain's CDR3 is CASSEMNTEAFF. The CDR3 DNA sequence: TGTGCCAGCAGCGAGATGAACACTGAAGCTTTCTTT.

The chain links TRBV4-2 to TRBJ2-5; 7 bases map to TRBD2. With the DNA end fitting TRBJ2-7 better, the J assignment may be wrong. Looked up from germline, CDR1 is LGHNA and CDR2 is YNFKEQ. The CDR3 contains 15 residues. CDR3 sequence reads: CASSQVSGGIYEQYF. CDR3 sequence (DNA): TGTGCCAGCAGCCAAGTATCGGGGGGTATCTACGAGCAGTACTTC.

The V and J genes are TRBV7-2 and TRBJ1-1; possibly TRBD1 for D (5 bases). The CDR3 totals 13 residues. In germline, CDR1 is SGHTA, CDR2 FQGNSA. V lost 5 bases to trimming and J lost 3 bases, with 10 bases between them. This chain's CDR3 is CASSQGFYTEAFF. In DNA form, the CDR3 reads TGTGCCAGCAGCCAGGGATTTTACACTGAAGCTTTCTTT.

The table lists this clone with a few counts. The CDR3 is CASSKTGDGNTIYF. The CDR3 region has the DNA TGTGCCAGCAGTAAAACAGGGGATGGAAACACCATATATTTT. The chain carries TRBV6-5 and TRBJ1-3, with TRBD1 matching 7 bases. V was pared by 5 bases and J by 3 bases, with 4 bases of the junction left unmatched. Germline CDR1 is MNHEY and CDR2 is SVGAGI. The CDR3 is made up of 14 amino acids.

This chain joins TRBV6-1 and TRBJ1-3, with 7 positions matching TRBD1. J was trimmed by 6 bases and V by 5 bases; bases with no gene match: 7. The CDR3 is 14 residues long. Germline V lookup: CDR1 MNHNS, CDR2 SASEGT. This CDR3 is CASSSPDRLNTIYF. In nucleotides, the CDR3 is TGTGCCAGCAGTTCCCCGGACAGGCTAAACACCATATATTTT.

The V call is TRBV27, the J call TRBJ2-7; the D gene is possibly TRBD2 (6 bases). Germline assignment: CDR1 MNHEY and CDR2 SMNVEV (reference sequence). The CDR3 consists of 14 residues. V was pared by 2 bases and J by 7 bases, with 15 bases between. For the CDR3, the DNA is TGTGCCAGCAGTTTAGGAGGGAGCGTTCGGGAGCAGTACTTC. Encoded protein: CASSLGGSVREQYF.

This clone was recorded only once. J is TRBJ2-6 and V is TRBV19; perhaps TRBD2 as D (6 bases). The CDR3 has 15 residues. The germline V and J ends were trimmed by 7 bases and 0 bases, with 10 bases remaining between them. Germline values: CDR1 LNHDA, CDR2 SQIVND (reference sequence). The CDR3 DNA sequence: TGTGCCAGTACCATCGGGAGCTCTGGGGCCAACGTCCTGACTTTC. This sequence encodes CASTIGSSGANVLTF.

The V gene is TRBV4-2, the J gene TRBJ2-3; D gene uncertain. Between the trimmed V and J ends, which lost 1 base and 1 base, there was a span of 9 bases. CDR1 is LGHNA, CDR2 YNFKEQ, per germline. The CDR3 totals 15 residues. The CDR3 here is CASSQGIQGTDTQYF. The CDR3 nucleotides read TGTGCCAGCAGCCAAGGGATTCAGGGCACAGATACGCAGTATTTT.

This rearrangement joins TRBV6-5 to TRBJ2-3, with TRBD1 identical over 9 bases. This CDR3 region has 12 residues. With 5 bases clipped from V and 9 bases from J, the junction kept 3 bases outside the gene matches. Germline lookup yields CDR1 MNHEY and CDR2 SVGAGI. In nucleotides, the CDR3 is TGTGCCAGCAGTCGGGACAGGGCGACGCAGTATTTT. It is translated as CASSRDRATQYF.

The genes are TRBV30 and TRBJ2-5; 7 positions agree with TRBD1. Germline assignment: CDR1 GTSNPN and CDR2 SVGIG (reference sequence). CDR3 size: 13 residues. V shed 1 base and J 8 bases; nucleotides not matched to a gene: 7. This CDR3 reads CAWSASDRRTQYF. CDR3 nucleotide sequence: TGTGCCTGGAGTGCTTCGGACAGGAGAACCCAGTACTTC. The full variable domain, in which reference TRBV30 and TRBJ2-5 provide the parts outside the CDR3, is SQTIHQWPATLVQPVGSPLSLECTVEGTSNPNLYWYRQAAGRGLQLLFYSVGIGQISSEVPQNLSASRPQDRQFILSSKKLLLSDSGFYLCAWSASDRRTQYFGPGTRLLVL.

The chain carries TRBV7-6 and TRBJ1-5, with D unclear. This CDR3 has 13 residues. Trimming stripped 0 bases from V and 7 bases from J, with 7 bases between. Germline CDR1 and CDR2: SGHVS and FNYEAQ. The CDR3 spells CASSLALEQPQHF. The CDR3 region has the DNA TGTGCCAGCAGCTTAGCGCTGGAGCAGCCCCAGCATTTT.

The chain is built from TRBV30 and TRBJ1-4; a weak D match, TRBD1 (6 bases). V was clipped by 1 base and J by 8 bases, with 17 bases between them. Germline CDR1 reads GTSNPN; CDR2 reads SVGIG (reference sequence). CDR3 size: 15 residues. The CDR3 coding sequence is TGTGCCTGGAGTGCCGAAGGGGGTGTCCCAGAAAAACTGTTTTTT. Translation gives CAWSAEGGVPEKLFF.